These 28 T cell receptor beta chains were all obtained from the same sample, sequenced in a study of blood T cell repertoires in COVID-19. TCRdb keeps only in-frame clones here, not all; method: immunoSEQ multiplex PCR. This sample has 150,000 to 200,000 clones; 70% to 90% occur once, and the top ten carry 2.5% to 3.5%. Specimen: peripheral blood. The origin of the receptors is a man aged 55 to 69 with acute or convalescent COVID-19.

The chain couples TRBV9 to TRBJ1-6; possible D gene TRBD1, 6 bases. The CDR3 sequence is 14 residues long. The V gene lost 5 bases and the J gene lost 9 bases, with 15 bases spanning the gap. Per germline, CDR1 SGDLS and CDR2 YYNGEE. This chain's CDR3 is CASSATGISSPLHF. The CDR3 nucleotides are TGTGCCAGCAGTGCCACAGGGATCAGTTCACCCCTCCACTTT.

V usage is TRBV4-1 and J usage is TRBJ2-7, with 14 bases that match TRBD2. Trimming at V came to 0 bases and at J to 0 bases, leaving 7 bases not matched to a gene. Germline V CDR1 and CDR2: MGHRA, YSYEKL. This CDR3 contains 19 residues. CDR3 sequence (DNA): TGCGCCAGCAGCCAAGAGGGACTAGCGGGAGTCGGGGGCTCCTACGAGCAGTACTTC. Amino acids: CASSQEGLAGVGGSYEQYF.

This clone has just a few counts. V gene TRBV2 combines with J gene TRBJ2-2; 10 bases are a match to TRBD1. This CDR3 region has 14 residues. The germline CDR1 and CDR2 sequences are SNHLY and FYNNEI. J lost 7 bases, V lost 5 bases, and 4 bases had no gene match. The CDR3, as DNA: TGTGCCAGCAGTACCGGGACAGGGGTCGGGGAGCTGTTTTTT. Protein product: CASSTGTGVGELFF. The full variable domain, with the rest looked up from reference TRBV2 and TRBJ2-2, is EPEVTQTPSHQVTQMGQEVILRCVPISNHLYFYWYRQILGQKVEFLVSFYNNEISEKSEIFDDQFSVERPDGSNFTLKIRSTKLEDSAMYFCASSTGTGVGELFFGEGSRLTVL.

The chain's CDR3 is CATSREGERQETQYF. CDR3 nucleotides: TGTGCCACCAGCAGAGAAGGAGAACGCCAAGAGACCCAGTACTTC. The J gene is TRBJ2-5, the V gene TRBV15; D gene unclear. The ends were cut back, 0 bases at V and 1 base at J, with 9 bases in the middle. Germline CDR1 reads LNHNV; CDR2 reads YYDKDF (reference sequence). This CDR3 is 15 amino acids long.

This clone was seen just once. The V and J genes are TRBV6-2 or TRBV6-3 and TRBJ2-5, with 14 bases matching TRBD2. The CDR3 length is 18 residues. The V gene end was trimmed by 6 bases and the J gene end by 4 bases; junction bases not matched to a gene: 13. The V gene's germline CDR1 is MNHEY and CDR2 SVGEGT. The CDR3 region is CASSLGTSGRRVGETQYF. The CDR3 nucleotides are TGTGCCAGCAGCCTCGGGACTAGCGGGAGACGGGTGGGAGAGACCCAGTACTTC.

The chain links TRBV7-2 to TRBJ2-7; 7 nucleotides line up with TRBD2. Germline V CDR1 and CDR2: SGHTA, FQGNSA. This CDR3 has 15 residues. The V segment lost 5 bases and the J segment 4 bases; nucleotides outside the gene matches: 11. In DNA form, the CDR3 reads TGTGCCAGCAGCCCCGGTGGCGGGAGAGATTACGAGCAGTACTTC. Protein sequence: CASSPGGGRDYEQYF.

The chain links TRBV5-6 to TRBJ1-4, with D perhaps matching TRBD1 (5 bases). Trimming left V 2 bases short and J 5 bases short, with 10 bases between. The germline V gene encodes CDR1 SGHDT and CDR2 YYEEEE. The CDR3 consists of 14 residues. The CDR3 DNA is TGTGCCAGCAGCTTCCAGGGTAACAATGAAAAACTGTTTTTT. This codes for CASSFQGNNEKLFF.

The chain joins TRBV5-6 to TRBJ2-3; the D gene is possibly TRBD2 (6 bases). From germline, CDR1 is SGHDT and CDR2 YYEEEE. The V and J ends lost 2 bases and 1 base respectively, with 11 bases between them. The CDR3 extends over 15 amino acids. The CDR3 region is CASSLRGYRTDTQYF. DNA for the CDR3: TGTGCCAGCAGCTTACGGGGGTACCGCACAGATACGCAGTATTTT.

CDR3 region: CASSRETGANEQFF. The CDR3 DNA sequence: TGCGCCAGCAGCCGAGAAACGGGAGCGAATGAGCAGTTCTTC. The chain carries TRBV5-1 and TRBJ2-1; a weak D match, TRBD2 (6 bases). The CDR3 sequence is 14 residues long. CDR1 and CDR2 from the germline V gene are SGHRS and YFSETQ. The V gene lost 4 bases and the J gene lost 7 bases, with 15 bases spanning the gap.

In nucleotides, the CDR3 is TGTGCCAGTAACCCCAGCTCCTACAATGAGCAGTTCTTC. Translating it yields CASNPSSYNEQFF. The rearrangement uses TRBV19 and TRBJ2-1; D is unclear. The CDR3 contains 13 residues. Between the trimmed V and J ends, which lost 7 bases and 0 bases, there was a span of 7 bases. From germline, CDR1 is LNHDA and CDR2 SQIVND (reference sequence).

This chain links TRBV4-2 with TRBJ2-4, with 8 bases fitting TRBD2. The junction had 4 bases not matched to a gene; V was cut back by 0 bases and J by 3 bases. Germline CDR1 LGHNA, CDR2 YNFKEQ. The CDR3 sequence is 16 residues long. The CDR3 loop reads CASSQELAGGKNIQYF. The CDR3, as DNA: TGTGCCAGCAGCCAAGAGCTGGCGGGAGGCAAAAACATTCAGTACTTC.

The CDR3: CATSDRTGSGGNEQFF. DNA of the CDR3: TGTGCCACCAGTGACCGGACGGGGAGCGGGGGTAATGAGCAGTTCTTC. This rearrangement joins TRBV24-1 to TRBJ2-1; 8 positions match TRBD2. The CDR3 sequence is 16 residues long. With 4 bases clipped from V and 7 bases from J, the junction kept 11 bases outside the gene matches. The V gene's germline CDR1 is KGHDR and CDR2 SFDVKD.

The chain has TRBV13 and TRBJ2-2, with 9 positions matching TRBD1. The J segment lost 5 bases and the V segment lost 5 bases, leaving 6 bases of the junction unmatched. Germline-derived CDR1 and CDR2 are PRHDT and FYEKMQ (reference sequence). The CDR3 length is 15 residues. As DNA, the CDR3 is TGTGCCAGCAGCAGGTGGGACAGGGAAACCGGGGAGCTGTTTTTT. Translating gives CASSRWDRETGELFF.

The CDR3 DNA sequence: TGCGCCAGCAGGACGGCTACGGGAGGAAACACCGGGGAGCTGTTTTTT. Its translation: CASRTATGGNTGELFF. The V and J genes are TRBV4-3 and TRBJ2-2; TRBD2 agrees at 7 bases. The V gene's germline CDR1 is LGHNA and CDR2 YSLEER. The V segment lost 6 bases and the J segment 2 bases; nucleotides outside the gene matches: 9. CDR3 length: 16 amino acids.

The CDR3 is CASSSEVRDTQYF. The CDR3 DNA follows: TGTGCCAGCAGCTCAGAGGTGAGAGATACGCAGTATTTT. The rearrangement links TRBV7-9 to TRBJ2-3; D not certain. The V gene lost 4 bases and the J gene lost 5 bases, with 10 bases spanning the gap. Germline CDR1 is SEHNR and CDR2 is FQNEAQ (reference sequence). CDR3 length: 13 amino acids. Variable domain in full (rest from reference TRBV7-9 and TRBJ2-3): DTGVSQNPRHKITKRGQNVTFRCDPISEHNRLYWYRQTLGQGPEFLTYFQNEAQLEKSRLLSDRFSAERPKGSFSTLEIQRTEQGDSAMYLCASSSEVRDTQYFGPGTRLTVL.

This rearrangement joins TRBV3-1 (or the pseudogene TRBV3-2) to TRBJ1-2; D is perhaps TRBD1 (6 bases). Trimming pared 1 base from V and 7 bases from J, leaving 13 bases between. Germline loops: CDR1 LGHDT, CDR2 YNNKEL (reference sequence). The length of the CDR3 is 14 residues. The CDR3 spells CASSQGQGHGGYTF. CDR3 nucleotides: TGTGCCAGCAGCCAAGGGCAGGGGCACGGTGGCTACACCTTC.

CDR3 sequence reads: CASSLRDYSFSGANVLTF. Here the CDR3 DNA reads TGTGCCAGCAGTTTGCGGGATTATTCCTTCTCTGGGGCCAACGTCCTGACTTTC. The chain is built from TRBV28 and TRBJ2-6, with D perhaps matching TRBD2 (6 bases). This CDR3 is 18 amino acids long. The germline V gene encodes CDR1 MDHEN and CDR2 SYDVKM. V lost 3 bases, J lost 0 bases, and 15 bases lay in between.

This clone was recorded only once. This chain connects TRBV18 to TRBJ2-5; 12 bases are a match to TRBD2. Unmatched junction bases numbered 10, after V lost 1 base and J lost 4 bases. This CDR3 comprises 18 residues. The germline V gene has CDR1 KGHSH and CDR2 LQKENI. The DNA of the CDR3 is TGTGCCAGCTCACCACTCCAACCGGGACTAGCGGGTAGAGAGACCCAGTACTTC. Protein: CASSPLQPGLAGRETQYF.

This clone was picked up one time. The J gene is TRBJ1-1, the V gene TRBV29-1; D possibly corresponds to TRBD1 (5 bases). Germline CDR1 reads SQVTM; CDR2 reads ANQGSEA. The CDR3 length is 13 residues. Trimming removed 5 bases at V and 3 bases at J, with 13 bases between. This chain's CDR3 is CSVYRGGDTEAFF. CDR3 sequence (DNA): TGCAGCGTTTATCGGGGGGGGGACACTGAAGCTTTCTTT.

This sequence joins TRBV5-1 and TRBJ2-5, with TRBD1 matching 10 bases. Germline CDR1 is SGHRS and CDR2 is YFSETQ. After removal of 4 bases from V and 6 bases from J, the junction contained 12 bases not matched to a gene. The CDR3 totals 16 residues. In DNA, the CDR3 is TGCGCCAGCAGCCCGGGGGGACAGGGGAAATTCCAGACCCAGTACTTC. Its translation: CASSPGGQGKFQTQYF.

The V and J genes are TRBV28 and TRBJ1-5; 9 nucleotides line up with TRBD1. J was trimmed by 7 bases and V by 2 bases; bases with no gene match: 6. CDR3 length: 15 residues. The germline gives CDR1 MDHEN, CDR2 SYDVKM. The CDR3 is CASSLPSTGGQPQHF. CDR3 nucleotides: TGTGCCAGCAGTTTACCCTCGACAGGGGGACAGCCCCAGCATTTT. The full variable domain, completed using reference TRBV28 and TRBJ1-5, is DVKVTQSSRYLVKRTGEKVFLECVQDMDHENMFWYRQDPGLGLRLIYFSYDVKMKEKGDIPEGYSVSREKKERFSLILESASTNQTSMYLCASSLPSTGGQPQHFGDGTRLSIL.

The CDR3: CASSFGPVNTGELFF. DNA of the CDR3: TGCGCCAGCAGCTTTGGGCCGGTGAACACCGGGGAGCTGTTTTTT. The chain has TRBV5-1 and TRBJ2-2; no clear D. V was trimmed by 2 bases and J by 1 base, leaving 9 bases between them. From germline, CDR1 is SGHRS and CDR2 YFSETQ. The CDR3 has 15 amino acids.

CDR3 in DNA: TGTGCCAGCAGCGTAGAGGGACTTAGCACAGATACGCAGTATTTT. It codes for CASSVEGLSTDTQYF. The rearrangement joins TRBV9 to TRBJ2-3, with D possibly being TRBD2 (6 bases). The CDR3 spans 15 residues. With 0 bases removed from V and 0 bases from J, the gap between germline ends came to 8 bases. Germline assignment: CDR1 SGDLS and CDR2 YYNGEE.

This clone was counted only a few times. The rearrangement links TRBV19 to TRBJ2-2, with D perhaps matching TRBD2 (5 bases). V dropped 7 bases and J dropped 4 bases, with 22 bases sitting between them. Germline CDR1 is LNHDA and CDR2 is SQIVND (reference sequence). The CDR3 loop spans 17 amino acids. The CDR3 loop is CASTDVLSRRFTGELFF. In DNA form, the CDR3 reads TGTGCCAGTACTGACGTTCTTAGCCGGAGGTTCACCGGGGAGCTGTTTTTT.

This chain links TRBV6-2 or TRBV6-3 with TRBJ1-1; perhaps TRBD1 as D (5 bases). Germline CDR1 reads MNHEY; CDR2 reads SVGEGT. V gave up 5 bases and J gave up 7 bases, with 14 bases separating them. The CDR3 covers 13 residues. The CDR3 coding sequence is TGTGCCAGCAGTGTCCTCCAGGGTATTGAAGCTTTCTTT. Translated, it gives CASSVLQGIEAFF.

This clone appeared once. The V gene is TRBV6-5, the J gene TRBJ1-1; 11 bases fit TRBD1. Trimming at V came to 5 bases and at J to 4 bases, leaving 3 bases not matched to a gene. CDR3 size: 14 residues. Germline-derived CDR1 and CDR2 are MNHEY and SVGAGI. The CDR3 bases are TGTGCCAGCAGTCCCGGGACAGGGGGCACTGAAGCTTTCTTT. As protein: CASSPGTGGTEAFF.

The chain has TRBV5-1 and TRBJ2-3; 7 bases match TRBD2. Trimming cost V 4 bases and J 2 bases; bases outside gene matches: 7. This CDR3 comprises 15 residues. The germline CDR1 and CDR2 sequences are SGHRS and YFSETQ. The CDR3 coding sequence is TGCGCCAGCAGCGCTAGCGGCCGTACCACAGATACGCAGTATTTT. Translation gives CASSASGRTTDTQYF.

The V call is TRBV2, the J call TRBJ1-1; D gene unclear. CDR3 length equals 12 residues. The ends were cut back, 7 bases at V and 3 bases at J, with 9 bases in the middle. Germline loops: CDR1 SNHLY, CDR2 FYNNEI. CDR3: CASNTRDTEAFF. In nucleotides, the CDR3 is TGTGCCAGCAACACCCGGGACACTGAAGCTTTCTTT.